This T cell receptor beta chain was recovered during a study of beta chain features in type 1 diabetes. The study reverse transcribed the entire isolated RNA, so it sequenced expressed TCRB transcripts. Here immunoSEQ multiplex PCR was the method, and the copy in TCRdb shows in-frame clones only, minus some. The sample holds about 290,000 clones, approximately 8.1% seen once. The sample holds many counts of this clone. This CDR3 has 13 amino acids. The V end was cut by 4 bases, the J end by 5 bases, with 11 bases between. Germline V gene lookup returns CDR1 SNHLY and CDR2 FYNNEI. The rearrangement uses TRBV2 and TRBJ1-2; the D is unclear. The sample comprised central memory CD4+ T cells from blood. The source of this sequence is a woman between 18 and 30 years old in good health. The CDR3 sequence: CASSAEVGYGYTF. The CDR3, as DNA: TGTGCCAGCAGTGCGGAGGTAGGGTATGGCTACACCTTC.